Sequencing of this T cell receptor (beta chain) was carried out in a study of OX40 agonist ivuxolimab in advanced cancers. Study outcomes and limitations: CD8+ T cells averaged more expanded clones than CD4+. Also showing low normalized T-cell clonal expansion were some of the nonresponders. Antigen specificity was not determined for the expanded peripheral T cells.

This clone was picked up one time. No antigen is known for it. Sequencing was performed with immunoSEQ multiplex PCR; in TCRdb, only in-frame clones are kept and a portion is missing. Among some 72,000 clones listed, about 90% were seen once. Germline loops: CDR1 MGHDK, CDR2 SYGVNS. The trim removed 8 bases at V and 5 bases at J, leaving 3 bases unmatched. The CDR3 runs to 12 residues. The origin of this receptor is an adult with an advanced solid tumor such as melanoma, head and neck, liver or kidney cancer. The sequences come from CD4+ or CD8+ T cells sorted from blood, collected in a trial of the OX40 agonist ivuxolimab. The chain employs TRBV25-1 and TRBJ2-5; TRBD1 matches 9 bases. The CDR3 is CASGDRAETQYF. DNA for the CDR3: TGTGCCAGCGGGGACAGGGCGGAGACCCAGTACTTC.